This TCR beta chain was found in a study of beta chain features in type 1 diabetes. General study points: Reads derived from cDNA could over-represent cells showing high TCR expression. Individuals with type 1 diabetes displayed fewer insertions and more deletions at VDJ junctions. The naive, central memory and Treg TCRB repertoires of patients appeared to be more similar to one another than those of healthy donors.

Reverse transcribing all isolated RNA meant expressed TCRB transcripts were sequenced. The assay was immunoSEQ multiplex PCR, and TCRdb's table has in-frame clones only and misses some. The sample lists under 950,000 clones, 17% occurring once. As for this clone: The antigen remains undetermined.

Germline lookup yields CDR1 MNHEY and CDR2 SVGAGI. The CDR3 loop spans 14 amino acids. It was one heparinised blood draw, averaging around 120 mL, that each donor gave. The sequence came from a woman aged 18-30 years in good health. The gene calls are TRBV6-5 and TRBJ2-5; 11 bases fit TRBD2. With the DNA end fitting TRBJ2-7 better, the J assignment may be wrong. Sample: naive CD4+ T cells from blood. CDR3 in amino acids: CASSTTSGVYEQYF. The CDR3 nucleotides are TGTGCCAGCAGTACGACTAGCGGGGTCTACGAGCAGTACTTC.